The entry that follows covers one T cell receptor (beta chain) sequence. What it binds is unknown. From germline, CDR1 is MNHNS and CDR2 SASEGT. V was shortened by 1 base and J by 4 bases, with 14 bases between the two germline ends. This CDR3 has 16 residues. The sample comes from a study of post-analysis software for immune sequencing data. Study background: Several disease courses (relapsing-remitting, secondary progressive and progressive-relapsing) of multiple sclerosis were included. Overall study results and limits: A significant reduction in normalized Chao1 diversity was observed in multiple sclerosis patients versus controls. Compared with controls, patients had more of about five TRBV segments, including TRBV5-6, TRBV5-1 and TRBV20-1. By F measure, samples from a shared preparation batch strongly co-clustered.

Unique molecular identifiers tagged the TCR beta cDNA libraries. Once 1 to 10 million T cells were used, about 510,000 cDNA molecules resulted. A single record per CDR3 protein comes from TCRdb applying MiXCR to the PCR reads. The profile shows about 680,000 distinct CDR3 sequences, 55% to 70% of them singletons. Sequencing was performed on blood. J is TRBJ2-1 and V is TRBV6-1; D might be TRBD2 (5 bases). The source is a girl aged 2-10 years with multiple sclerosis. The CDR3 is CASSEGPGLGYNEQFF. CDR3 sequence (DNA): TGTGCCAGCAGTGAAGGGCCAGGACTCGGGTACAATGAGCAGTTCTTC.